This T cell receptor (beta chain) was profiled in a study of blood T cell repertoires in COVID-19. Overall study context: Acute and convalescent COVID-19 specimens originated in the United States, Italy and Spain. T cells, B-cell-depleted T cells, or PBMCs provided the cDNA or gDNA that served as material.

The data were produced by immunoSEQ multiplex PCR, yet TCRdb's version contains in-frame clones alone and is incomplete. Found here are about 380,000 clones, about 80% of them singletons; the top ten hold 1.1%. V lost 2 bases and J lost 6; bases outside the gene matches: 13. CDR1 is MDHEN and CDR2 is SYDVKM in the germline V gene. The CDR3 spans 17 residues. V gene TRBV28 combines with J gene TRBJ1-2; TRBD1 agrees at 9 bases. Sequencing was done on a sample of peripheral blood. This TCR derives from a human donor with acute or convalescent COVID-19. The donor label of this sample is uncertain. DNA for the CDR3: TGTGCCAGCAGTTTAGCGGGGCCCGGGACAGGGATGGATGGCTACACCTTC. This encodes CASSLAGPGTGMDGYTF.